This TCR beta chain was identified in a study of T-cell memory formation after mild COVID-19. V shed 0 bases and J shed 3 bases, with 9 bases lying between them. The germline gives CDR1 GTSNPN, CDR2 SVGIG (reference sequence). This CDR3 has 14 amino acids. TCRdb re-analysed the 5' RACE reads in MiXCR, keeping a single row per CDR3 protein. The sample holds more than 350,000 distinct CDR3 sequences; over 20% are singletons and the top ten take approximately 13%. In its sample, this clonotype was seen once. The chain recombines TRBV30 with TRBJ1-5; D may be TRBD1 (6 bases). Sequencing was carried out using PBMCs or a T cell subset sorted from them (not recorded which). This TCR derives from an adult woman who had mild COVID-19 (a few samples of this study predate the infection). Cell type and time point are not known. This CDR3 reads CAWSVWTDNQPQHF. In nucleotides, the CDR3 is TGTGCCTGGAGTGTCTGGACAGACAATCAGCCCCAGCATTTT.